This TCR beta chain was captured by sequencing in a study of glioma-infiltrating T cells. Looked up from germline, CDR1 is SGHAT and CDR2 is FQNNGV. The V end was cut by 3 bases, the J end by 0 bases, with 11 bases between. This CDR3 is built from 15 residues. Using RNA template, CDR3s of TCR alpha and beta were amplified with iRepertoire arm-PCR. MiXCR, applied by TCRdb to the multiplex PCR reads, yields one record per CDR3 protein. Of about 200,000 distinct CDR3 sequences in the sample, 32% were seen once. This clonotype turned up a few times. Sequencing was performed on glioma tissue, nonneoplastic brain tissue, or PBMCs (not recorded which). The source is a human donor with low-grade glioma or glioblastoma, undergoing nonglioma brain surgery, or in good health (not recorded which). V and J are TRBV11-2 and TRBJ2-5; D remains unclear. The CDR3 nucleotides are TGTGCCAGCAGCTTTTACCCCGATTACCAAGAGACCCAGTACTTC. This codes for CASSFYPDYQETQYF.